This T cell receptor beta chain was recorded in a study of T cells after yellow fever vaccination. Overall study results and limits: Clonotypes found in both CD4 and CD8 compartments made up a small share. Abundant clonotypes from the bulk population could get into FACS-sorted repertoires as contaminants. Although the secondary response was weaker, it peaked faster, at day 5 versus 15.

For this clonotype: The antigen remains undetermined.

Researchers made TCR cDNA using 5'RACE template switching, and this step added a universal primer site and UMIs. TCRdb reanalysed the 5' RACE reads using MiXCR and keeps one entry per CDR3 protein. Altogether 500,000 to 700,000 distinct CDR3 sequences are present, around 21% being singletons, with the ten largest covering around 15%. Per the germline V gene, CDR1 is SGHTA and CDR2 is FQGNSA. V shed 4 bases, J shed 7 bases, and the junction held 8 bases outside the gene matches. The CDR3 runs 15 residues. The source is a man aged 25-45 years who received the YFV17D yellow fever vaccine. Sequencing used PBMCs, obtained 15 days after the yellow fever booster vaccination. The chain links TRBV7-2 to TRBJ2-3; 10 nucleotides match TRBD2. DNA for the CDR3: TGTGCCAGCAGCTCTCTAGCGGGAGAGAGAAATACGCAGTATTTT. Translated: CASSSLAGERNTQYF.